The 7 T cell receptor beta chains presented below share a single source sample, sequenced in a study of shared clonotypes between healthy human individuals. Naive CD8 isolation took CD45RO-negative cells positively selected for CCR7 and excluded terminally differentiated effector memory CD45RA+ cells. TCRdb's table, derived via immunoSEQ multiplex PCR, lists solely in-frame clones and lacks some. The sample lists 550,000 to 650,000 clones; about 95% were seen once. The sample was naive CD8+ T cells sorted from blood. These receptors all stem from a woman between 25 and 40 years old in good health.

On this clone: This CDR3 is also generated by other DNA sequences in the sample. The chain employs TRBV27 and TRBJ2-7; D unresolved. Germline lookup yields CDR1 MNHEY and CDR2 SMNVEV (reference sequence). Trimming took 5 bases from V and 2 from J, leaving 7 bases between them. This CDR3 has 12 amino acids. For the CDR3, the DNA is TGTGCCAGCAGTCCTCACCCCTACGAGCAGTACTTC. This translates into CASSPHPYEQYF.

This sequence joins TRBV27 and TRBJ2-1; 10 bases match TRBD2. The CDR3 loop spans 14 amino acids. CDR1 MNHEY and CDR2 SMNVEV come from the germline V gene (reference sequence). J was trimmed by 7 bases and V by 8 bases; bases with no gene match: 8. CDR3 DNA sequence: TGTGCCAGCGCTGCGGGACTAGCGAGTAATGAGCAGTTCTTC. It yields the protein CASAAGLASNEQFF.

As regards this clone: At the DNA level, this CDR3 is encoded by other sequences in the same sample as well. The chain employs TRBV28 and TRBJ2-7; unclear D gene. The ends were cut back, 5 bases at V and 0 bases at J, with 11 bases in the middle. The CDR3 runs to 14 residues. Germline V gene data show CDR1 as MDHEN and CDR2 as SYDVKM. The CDR3 DNA sequence: TGTGCCAGCAGTCTGTATGGCGGCTCCTACGAGCAGTACTTC. Protein sequence: CASSLYGGSYEQYF.

The genes are TRBV7-9 and TRBJ2-5; D is perhaps TRBD1 (6 bases). The J call may be faulty, since TRBJ2-7 better matches the DNA end. The CDR3 is 14 residues long. Per the germline V gene, CDR1 is SEHNR and CDR2 is FQNEAQ (reference sequence). Here the CDR3 reads CASSDRPSSYEQYF. CDR3 nucleotide sequence: TGTGCCAGCAGCGACAGGCCATCCTCCTACGAGCAGTACTTC.

CDR3 nucleotide sequence: TGTGCCAGTAGTATTCAACACCTCTACGAGCAGTACTTC. It codes for CASSIQHLYEQYF. V is TRBV19 and J is TRBJ2-7, with no clear D. Germline V gene lookup returns CDR1 LNHDA and CDR2 SQIVND (reference sequence). The CDR3 has 13 amino acids. The ends were cut back, 3 bases at V and 3 bases at J, with 9 bases in the middle.

The V and J genes are TRBV29-1 and TRBJ1-2; D uncertain. Looked up from germline, CDR1 is SQVTM and CDR2 is ANQGSEA. The CDR3 is 11 residues long. Trimming pared 4 bases from V and 4 bases from J, leaving 7 bases between. CDR3 DNA: TGCAGCGTTGTTCAGGCCTATGGCTACACCTTC. Encoded protein: CSVVQAYGYTF.

The genes are TRBV27 and TRBJ1-3, with a tentative D call TRBD1 (6 bases). The CDR3 has 18 residues. Germline V gives CDR1 MNHEY, CDR2 SMNVEV (reference sequence). With 6 bases removed from V and 2 bases from J, the gap between germline ends came to 23 bases. The CDR3: CASRSIGAEQGPGNTIYF. The CDR3 DNA reads TGTGCCAGCAGGAGCATCGGGGCCGAACAGGGACCTGGAAACACCATATATTTT.